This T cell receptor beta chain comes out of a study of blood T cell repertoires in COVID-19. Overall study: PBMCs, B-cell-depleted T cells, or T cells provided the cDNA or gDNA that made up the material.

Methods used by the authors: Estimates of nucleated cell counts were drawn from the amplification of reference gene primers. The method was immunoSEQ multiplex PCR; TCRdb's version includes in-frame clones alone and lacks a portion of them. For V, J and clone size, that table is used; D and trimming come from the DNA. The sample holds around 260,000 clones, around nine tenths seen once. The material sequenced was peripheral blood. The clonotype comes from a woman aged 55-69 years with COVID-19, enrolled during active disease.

The CDR3 here is CASRDLSGVGNEQFF. The CDR3 DNA reads as TGTGCCAGCAGGGACCTGTCGGGAGTGGGTAATGAGCAGTTCTTC. This rearrangement joins TRBV6-5 to TRBJ2-1, with a possible D match to TRBD2 (6 bases). The germline CDR1 and CDR2 sequences are MNHEY and SVGAGI. V lost 6 bases and J lost 7, with 19 bases in between. CDR3 length: 15 residues.